This T cell receptor beta chain was sequenced for a study of blood T cell repertoires in COVID-19. From germline, CDR1 is KGHSH and CDR2 LQKENI. The germline V and J ends were trimmed by 2 bases and 4 bases, with 6 bases remaining between them. This CDR3 is built from 14 residues. Authors' processing steps: Estimated nucleated cell counts came from reference gene primer amplification. Sequencing was performed with immunoSEQ multiplex PCR; in TCRdb, only in-frame clones are kept and a portion is missing. V and J calls and clone size are copied from that table; D and trimming were computed from the DNA. The profile shows just over 95,000 clones, 80% to 90% of them singletons.

The sequence was obtained from a human donor in a cohort sampled during active COVID-19. Sequencing was done on a sample of peripheral blood. This chain uses TRBV18 with TRBJ1-6, with D perhaps TRBD1 (5 bases). The CDR3 nucleotides are TGTGCCAGCTCACCAACAGGTTATAATTCACCCCTCCACTTT. Protein: CASSPTGYNSPLHF. Full variable domain (missing parts from reference TRBV18 and TRBJ1-6): NAGVMQNPRHLVRRRGQEARLRCSPMKGHSHVYWYRQLPEEGLKFMVYLQKENIIDESGMPKERFSAEFPKEGPSILRIQQVVRGDSAAYFCASSPTGYNSPLHFGNGTRLTVT.